This T cell receptor (beta chain) comes out of a study of regulatory T cells in long-lasting Graves disease. CDR1 MNHEY and CDR2 SVGEGT come from the germline V gene. V was cut by 0 bases and J by 5 bases, with 10 bases left in between. There are 15 residues in the CDR3. This clonotype was detected ten times or more. Time point in this sample: newly diagnosed GD, antithyroid drugs for less than 3 months. PBMC RNA served as the TCR library source. According to the study, TCR beta libraries were built with iRepertoire HTBI primers and CDR3-region Arm-PCR. TCRdb passed the multiplex PCR reads through MiXCR, listing each CDR3 protein once. The sample carries 350,000 to 500,000 distinct CDR3 sequences, roughly 15% recorded once. The sample was also linked to a second study, of T cells in Graves' hyperthyroidism and ophthalmopathy. That investigation notes: An absence of ophthalmopathy progression within 18 months meant stable Graves' hyperthyroidism. In the analysis, a 13 V-J model separated ophthalmopathy from stable hyperthyroidism.

This receptor was identified in a woman in her 30s with Graves disease. Source: peripheral blood mononuclear cells (PBMCs), taken at new diagnosis, from a patient treated with antithyroid drugs. The chain is built from TRBV6-2 or TRBV6-3 and TRBJ1-4, with a tentative D call TRBD1 (5 bases). CDR3 residues: CASSYSIQGNEKLFF. CDR3 DNA: TGTGCCAGCAGTTACTCGATTCAGGGCAATGAAAAACTGTTTTTT.